A single sample is the source of the 2 T cell receptor beta chains below, sequenced in a study of blood T cell repertoires in COVID-19 (dated by TCRdb to the early 2020s). Receptor amplification or capture employed the immunoSEQ multiplex PCR assay. TCRdb retrieved this table from immuneACCESS and kept in-frame rearrangements only. Not all clones are present; in checked studies, unresolved V genes account for under half, and no reason is known for the remainder. The sample data list 150,000 to 250,000 clones, and about 80% of these were observed just once. 7.5% of the sample is in the top ten clones. Sequenced material: PBMCs or T cells enriched from blood (not recorded which). The receptors derive from a man between 40 and 49 years old who had recovered from COVID-19.

This sequence joins TRBV7-9 and TRBJ2-7; D possibly corresponds to TRBD1 (6 bases). The CDR3 covers 14 residues. Trimming shortened V by 2 bases and J by 1 base, and 9 bases separated the two germline ends. The germline gives CDR1 SEHNR, CDR2 FQNEAQ (reference sequence). In DNA, the CDR3 is TGTGCCAGCAGCTTATACACAGGGTCCTACGAGCAGTACTTC. Protein: CASSLYTGSYEQYF.

The V gene is TRBV6-4, the J gene TRBJ1-3, with D possibly being TRBD1 (6 bases). Per germline, CDR1 MRHNA and CDR2 SNTAGT. The length of the CDR3 is 15 residues. V lost 5 bases, J lost 2 bases, and 13 bases lay in between. This chain's CDR3 is CASSLLDRAGNTIYF. The CDR3 DNA reads TGTGCCAGCAGTCTATTGGACAGAGCTGGAAACACCATATATTTT.